These 7 T cell receptor beta chains originate from one sample sequenced in a study of neurological immune-mediated disorders. TCRdb fed the 5' RACE reads into MiXCR, producing one record per CDR3 protein. Among around 10,000 distinct CDR3 sequences, 20% to 25% were seen once, and the ten largest hold around 50%. The sequenced sample consisted of CD8+ T cells from blood. These TCRs come from a woman aged 55-70 years with HTLV-1-associated myelopathy (HAM/TSP).

This clonotype was counted ten times or more. The CDR3 coding sequence is TGTGCCAGCAGCCTTTCGGGGGGACGTGGCTACACCTTC. Translated, it gives CASSLSGGRGYTF. This chain joins TRBV6-5 and TRBJ1-2; D is perhaps TRBD1 (5 bases). The V and J ends lost 6 bases and 7 bases respectively, with 15 bases between them. The CDR3 sequence is 13 residues long. The germline V gene has CDR1 MNHEY and CDR2 SVGAGI.

This clonotype was counted ten times or more. This sequence joins TRBV20-1 and TRBJ2-1; 7 bases map to TRBD2. The CDR3 totals 14 residues. Unmatched junction bases numbered 4, after V lost 5 bases and J lost 0 bases. Looked up from germline, CDR1 is DFQATT and CDR2 is SNEGSKA (reference sequence). The CDR3 spells CSAPAGSSYNEQFF. For the CDR3, the DNA is TGCAGTGCTCCAGCGGGGAGCTCCTACAATGAGCAGTTCTTC.

This clonotype was seen a handful of times. This chain uses TRBV20-1 with TRBJ1-1; the D gene is possibly TRBD1 (5 bases). The CDR3 runs 13 residues. CDR1 and CDR2 from the germline V gene are DFQATT and SNEGSKA (reference sequence). Between the trimmed V and J ends, which lost 5 bases and 5 bases, there was a span of 15 bases. The DNA of the CDR3 is TGCAGTGCTGGCCTCGGGGGGGAAACTGAAGCTTTCTTT. This gives the protein CSAGLGGETEAFF.

This clonotype occurred many times. This chain connects TRBV18 to TRBJ2-7; D unclear. Per the germline V gene, CDR1 is KGHSH and CDR2 is LQKENI. This CDR3 spans 14 amino acids. The V and J ends lost 3 bases and 2 bases respectively, with 11 bases between them. In DNA form, the CDR3 reads TGTGCCAGCTCACCCGAGGCCGGCCCCTACGAGCAGTACTTC. It is translated as CASSPEAGPYEQYF.

This clonotype was seen at least ten times. The chain couples TRBV27 to TRBJ2-5; 10 bases align to TRBD2. This CDR3 spans 15 amino acids. V dropped 1 base and J dropped 5; count of bases not matched to a gene: 4. From germline, CDR1 is MNHEY and CDR2 SMNVEV (reference sequence). The DNA for the CDR3 is TGTGCCAGCAGTTTATTGAGCGGGGGGGCGGAGACCCAGTACTTC. This gives the protein CASSLLSGGAETQYF.

This rearrangement joins TRBV29-1 to TRBJ1-1; TRBD1 aligns across 12 bases. V trimming: 6 bases; J trimming: 11 bases; junction bases outside the gene matches: 7. The CDR3 runs to 12 residues. CDR1 is SQVTM, CDR2 ANQGSEA, per germline. CDR3 residues: CSVGTGGIGAFF. The DNA of the CDR3 is TGCAGCGTCGGGACAGGGGGCATAGGGGCTTTCTTT.

In this sample, this clonotype turned up many times. This chain joins TRBV4-1 and TRBJ1-5; D is possibly TRBD1 (6 bases). Germline V gene sequence: CDR1 MGHRA, CDR2 YSYEKL. V was shortened by 3 bases and J by 8 bases, with 17 bases between the two germline ends. This CDR3 contains 15 residues. The CDR3 sequence is CASSHQYQGPEPQHF. CDR3 in DNA: TGCGCCAGCAGCCACCAATACCAGGGGCCTGAGCCCCAGCATTTT.